This TCR beta chain was retrieved from a study of T cell responses to AZD1222 COVID-19 vaccine. Study-level results: Spike-specific TCR breadth and depth went up after people got two AZD1222 doses. Donors were mostly white British, more females; clonal diversity possibly underestimated. Repertoires were sampled only after the peak T cell response. CD4 TCRs associated with vaccination spanned spike, dominating at 160-218 and 743-854.

As regards this clone: Its cognate antigen is unknown.

Method: immunoSEQ multiplex PCR; TCRdb's copy keeps in-frame clones and lacks some. The sample includes approximately 150,000 clones, about nine tenths of them seen just once. V was cut by 0 bases and J by 4 bases, with 10 bases left in between. This CDR3 has 15 residues. The germline V gene has CDR1 SGHKS and CDR2 YYEKEE (reference sequence). The V gene is TRBV5-5, the J gene TRBJ2-2; a weak D match, TRBD2 (5 bases). The receptor was isolated from an adult in good health. The sequencing used peripheral blood, collected on day 0 of AZD1222 vaccination. CDR3 region: CASSLVRGGTGELFF. The CDR3 DNA sequence: TGTGCCAGCAGCTTGGTCCGGGGTGGCACCGGGGAGCTGTTTTTT.